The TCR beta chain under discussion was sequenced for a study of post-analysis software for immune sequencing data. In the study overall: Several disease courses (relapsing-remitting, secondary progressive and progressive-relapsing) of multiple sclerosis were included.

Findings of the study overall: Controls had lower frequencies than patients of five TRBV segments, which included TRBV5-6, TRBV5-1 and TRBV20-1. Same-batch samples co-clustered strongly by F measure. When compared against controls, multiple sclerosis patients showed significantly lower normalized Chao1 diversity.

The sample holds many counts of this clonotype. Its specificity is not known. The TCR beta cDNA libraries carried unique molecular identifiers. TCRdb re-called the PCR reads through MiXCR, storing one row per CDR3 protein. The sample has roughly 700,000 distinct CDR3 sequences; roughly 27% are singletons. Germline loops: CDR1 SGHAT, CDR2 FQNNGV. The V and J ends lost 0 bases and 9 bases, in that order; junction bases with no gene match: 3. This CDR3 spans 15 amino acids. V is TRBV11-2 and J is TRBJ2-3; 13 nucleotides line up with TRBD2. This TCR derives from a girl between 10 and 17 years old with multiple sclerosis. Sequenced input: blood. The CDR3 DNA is TGTGCCAGCAGCTTAGATCCACTAGCGGGAGGGACGCAGTATTTT. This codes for CASSLDPLAGGTQYF.